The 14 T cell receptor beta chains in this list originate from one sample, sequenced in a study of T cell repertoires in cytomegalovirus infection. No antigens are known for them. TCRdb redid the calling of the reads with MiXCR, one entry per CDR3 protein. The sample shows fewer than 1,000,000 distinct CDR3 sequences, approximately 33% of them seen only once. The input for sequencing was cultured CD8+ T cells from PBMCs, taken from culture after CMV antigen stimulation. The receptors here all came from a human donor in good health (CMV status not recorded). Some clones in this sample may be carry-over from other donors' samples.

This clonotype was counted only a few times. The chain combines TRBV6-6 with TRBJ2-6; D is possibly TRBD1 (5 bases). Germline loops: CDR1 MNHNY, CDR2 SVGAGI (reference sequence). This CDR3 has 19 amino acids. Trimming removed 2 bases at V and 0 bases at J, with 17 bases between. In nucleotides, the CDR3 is TGTGCCAGCAGTTACCGCCGCAGGGTTAGGGACTCTGGGGCCAACGTCCTGACTTTC. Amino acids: CASSYRRRVRDSGANVLTF.

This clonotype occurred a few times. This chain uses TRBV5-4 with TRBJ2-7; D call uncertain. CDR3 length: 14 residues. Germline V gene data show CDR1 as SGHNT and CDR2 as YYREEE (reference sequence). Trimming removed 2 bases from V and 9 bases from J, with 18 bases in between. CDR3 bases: TGTGCCAGCAGCTTCGAAGATTGGTCCGGAACGCAGTACTTC. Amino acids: CASSFEDWSGTQYF.

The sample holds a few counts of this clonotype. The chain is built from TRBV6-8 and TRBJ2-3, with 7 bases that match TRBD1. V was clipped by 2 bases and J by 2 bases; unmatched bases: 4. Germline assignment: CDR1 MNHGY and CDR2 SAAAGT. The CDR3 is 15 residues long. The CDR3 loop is CASSYAGTVTDTQYF. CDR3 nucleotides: TGTGCCAGCAGTTACGCAGGGACAGTCACAGATACGCAGTATTTT.

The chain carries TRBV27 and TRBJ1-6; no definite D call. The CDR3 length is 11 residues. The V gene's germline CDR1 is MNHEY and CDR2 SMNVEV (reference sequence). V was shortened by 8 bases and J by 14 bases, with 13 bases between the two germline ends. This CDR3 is CASSPGRTLHF. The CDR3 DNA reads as TGTGCCAGCTCTCCGGGGAGGACCCTCCACTTT.

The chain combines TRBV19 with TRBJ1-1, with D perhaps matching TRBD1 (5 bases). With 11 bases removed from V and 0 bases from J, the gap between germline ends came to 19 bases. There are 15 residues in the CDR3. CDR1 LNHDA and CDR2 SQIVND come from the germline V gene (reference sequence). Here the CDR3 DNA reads TGTGCCTGCACATGGGGCGCGGGTGTGAACACTGAAGCTTTCTTT. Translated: CACTWGAGVNTEAFF.

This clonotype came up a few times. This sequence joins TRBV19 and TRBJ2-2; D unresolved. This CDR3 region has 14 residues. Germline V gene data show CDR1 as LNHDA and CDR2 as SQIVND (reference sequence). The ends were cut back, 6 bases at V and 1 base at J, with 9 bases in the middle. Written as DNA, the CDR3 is TGTGCCAGTAGGGGTTCGTTGAACACCGGGGAGCTGTTTTTT. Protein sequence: CASRGSLNTGELFF.

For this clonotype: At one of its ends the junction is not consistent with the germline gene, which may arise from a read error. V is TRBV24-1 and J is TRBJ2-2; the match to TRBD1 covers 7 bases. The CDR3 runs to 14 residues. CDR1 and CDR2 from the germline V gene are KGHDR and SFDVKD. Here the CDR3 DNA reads TGTGTCACCGAGACAGGGTCAAACACCGGGGAGCTGTTTTTT. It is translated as CVTETGSNTGELFF.

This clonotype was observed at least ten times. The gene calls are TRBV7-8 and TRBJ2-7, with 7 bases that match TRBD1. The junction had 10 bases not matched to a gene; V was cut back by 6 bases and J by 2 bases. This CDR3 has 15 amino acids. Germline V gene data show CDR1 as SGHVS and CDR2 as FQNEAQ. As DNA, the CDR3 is TGTGCCAGCAGGGCTACTCCCGGGACAGCCTACGAGCAGTACGTC. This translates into CASRATPGTAYEQYV.

The CDR3 DNA follows: TGTGCCAGTAGTATACTAGCGGGGGACTACCAAGAGACCCAGTACTTC. This gives the protein CASSILAGDYQETQYF. The genes are TRBV19 and TRBJ2-5; TRBD2 agrees at 10 bases. The CDR3 is made up of 16 amino acids. Germline CDR1 LNHDA, CDR2 SQIVND (reference sequence). After removal of 2 bases from V and 0 bases from J, the junction contained 3 bases not matched to a gene.

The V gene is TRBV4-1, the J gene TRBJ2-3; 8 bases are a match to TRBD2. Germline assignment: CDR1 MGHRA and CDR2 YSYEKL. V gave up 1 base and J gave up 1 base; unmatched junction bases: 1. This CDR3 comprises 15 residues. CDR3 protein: CASSQVSGGTDTQYF. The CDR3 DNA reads TGCGCCAGCAGCCAAGTTAGCGGGGGCACAGATACGCAGTATTTT.

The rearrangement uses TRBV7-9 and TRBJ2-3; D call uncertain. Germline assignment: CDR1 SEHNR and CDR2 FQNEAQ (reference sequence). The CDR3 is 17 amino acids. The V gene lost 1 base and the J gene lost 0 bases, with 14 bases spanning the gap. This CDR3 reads CASSLDGVRRSTDTQYF. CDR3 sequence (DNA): TGTGCCAGCAGCTTAGATGGGGTCAGGCGGAGCACAGATACGCAGTATTTT.

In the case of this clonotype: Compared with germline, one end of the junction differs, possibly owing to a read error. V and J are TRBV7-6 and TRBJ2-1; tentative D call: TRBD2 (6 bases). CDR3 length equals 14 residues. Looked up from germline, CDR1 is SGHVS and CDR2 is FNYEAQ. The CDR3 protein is CVSSLADGWDEQFF. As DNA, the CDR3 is TGTGTCAGCAGCTTAGCGGATGGGTGGGATGAGCAGTTCTTC.

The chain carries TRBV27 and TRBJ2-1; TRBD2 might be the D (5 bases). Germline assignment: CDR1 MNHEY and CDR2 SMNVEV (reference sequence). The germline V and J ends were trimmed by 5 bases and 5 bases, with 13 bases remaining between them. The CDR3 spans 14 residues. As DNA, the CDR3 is TGTGCCAGCAGTCCGGGGTCGTTAAACAATGAGCAGTTCTTC. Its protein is CASSPGSLNNEQFF.

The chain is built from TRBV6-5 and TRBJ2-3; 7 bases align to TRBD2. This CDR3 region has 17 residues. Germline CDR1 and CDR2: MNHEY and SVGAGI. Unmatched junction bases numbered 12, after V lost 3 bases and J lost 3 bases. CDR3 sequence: CASSYSLAGVMTDTQYF. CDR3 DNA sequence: TGTGCCAGCAGTTATTCCTTGGCGGGGGTTATGACAGATACGCAGTATTTT.